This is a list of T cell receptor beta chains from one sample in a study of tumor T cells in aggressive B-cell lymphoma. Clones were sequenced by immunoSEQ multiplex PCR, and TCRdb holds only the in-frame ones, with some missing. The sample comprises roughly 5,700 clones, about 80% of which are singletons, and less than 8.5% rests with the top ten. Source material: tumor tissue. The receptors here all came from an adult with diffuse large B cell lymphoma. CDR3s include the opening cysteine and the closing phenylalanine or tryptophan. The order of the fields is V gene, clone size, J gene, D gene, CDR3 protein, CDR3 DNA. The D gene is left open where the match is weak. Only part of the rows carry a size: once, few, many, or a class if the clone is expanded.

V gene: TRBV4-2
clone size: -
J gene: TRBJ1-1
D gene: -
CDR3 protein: CASSPLTKARAFF
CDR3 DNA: TGTGCCAGCAGCCCACTAACAAAAGCTCGAGCTTTCTTT

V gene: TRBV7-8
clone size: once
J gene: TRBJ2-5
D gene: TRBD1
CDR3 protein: CASSLGTGQETQYF
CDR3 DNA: TGTGCCAGCAGCCTCGGGACAGGGCAAGAGACCCAGTACTTC

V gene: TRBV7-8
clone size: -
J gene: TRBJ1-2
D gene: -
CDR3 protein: CASSSSRDIGYTF
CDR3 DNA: TGTGCCAGCAGCTCCTCCCGGGACATCGGCTACACCTTC

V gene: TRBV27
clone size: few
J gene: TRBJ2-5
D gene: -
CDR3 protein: CASSSLLGVQETQYF
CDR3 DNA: TGTGCCAGCAGTTCACTCCTAGGGGTCCAAGAGACCCAGTACTTC

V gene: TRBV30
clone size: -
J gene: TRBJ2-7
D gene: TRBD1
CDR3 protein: CAWGQGPSEQYF
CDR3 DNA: TGTGCCTGGGGACAGGGGCCCTCCGAGCAGTACTTC

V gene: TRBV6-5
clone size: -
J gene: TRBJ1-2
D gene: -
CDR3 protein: CASSYSHAGDNYGYTF
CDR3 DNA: TGTGCCAGCAGTTACTCGCATGCAGGGGATAACTATGGCTACACCTTC

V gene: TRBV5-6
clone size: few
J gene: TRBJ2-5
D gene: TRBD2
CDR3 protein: CASSLGLDQETQYF
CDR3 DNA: TGTGCCAGCAGTCTCGGACTAGACCAAGAGACCCAGTACTTC

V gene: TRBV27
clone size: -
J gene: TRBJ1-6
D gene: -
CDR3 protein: CASTGRLNSPLHF
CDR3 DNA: TGTGCCAGCACCGGTCGGTTAAATTCACCCCTCCACTTT

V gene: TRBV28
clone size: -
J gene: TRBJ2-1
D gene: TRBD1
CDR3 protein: CASSNRQGFYDEQFF
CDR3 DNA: TGTGCCAGCAGTAACCGACAGGGGTTCTACGATGAGCAGTTCTTC

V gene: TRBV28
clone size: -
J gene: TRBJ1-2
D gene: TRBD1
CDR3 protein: CASSLCLRRDSDLSGGGYTF
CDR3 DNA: TGTGCCAGCAGTTTATGCCTTAGGAGGGACAGCGACCTCTCTGGGGGTGGCTACACCTTC

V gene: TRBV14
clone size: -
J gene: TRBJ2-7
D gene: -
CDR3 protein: CASSTRGSYEQYF
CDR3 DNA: TGTGCCAGCAGCACTCGAGGCTCCTACGAGCAGTACTTC

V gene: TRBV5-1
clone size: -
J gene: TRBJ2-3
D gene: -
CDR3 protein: CASSLGLVSYTQYF
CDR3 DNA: TGCGCCAGCAGCTTGGGACTAGTGAGTTATACGCAGTATTTT